The entry below gives a single T cell receptor beta chain sequence along with its context. Deletions cut 5 bases from V and 12 bases from J, with 11 bases between. Germline CDR1 SEHNR, CDR2 FQNEAQ (reference sequence). The CDR3 covers 11 residues. Some clones are missing from TCRdb's copy, which holds only in-frame ones; the method was immunoSEQ multiplex PCR. The sample shows millions of clones, around 93% of them seen only once. This sample was included in a study of shared clonotypes between healthy human individuals. CD45RO negativity and positive selection for CCR7 defined naive CD8 cells, a population that excluded terminally differentiated effector memory CD45RA+ cells.

This receptor was obtained from a man aged 18 to 30 in good health. Some clones in this sample may be carry-over from other donors' samples. This chain uses TRBV7-9 with TRBJ2-1, with D uncertain. The sample was naive CD8+ T cells from PBMCs. The CDR3 DNA sequence: TGTGCCAGCAGCCACCCCCCGTGGCAGTTCTTC. Its translation: CASSHPPWQFF.